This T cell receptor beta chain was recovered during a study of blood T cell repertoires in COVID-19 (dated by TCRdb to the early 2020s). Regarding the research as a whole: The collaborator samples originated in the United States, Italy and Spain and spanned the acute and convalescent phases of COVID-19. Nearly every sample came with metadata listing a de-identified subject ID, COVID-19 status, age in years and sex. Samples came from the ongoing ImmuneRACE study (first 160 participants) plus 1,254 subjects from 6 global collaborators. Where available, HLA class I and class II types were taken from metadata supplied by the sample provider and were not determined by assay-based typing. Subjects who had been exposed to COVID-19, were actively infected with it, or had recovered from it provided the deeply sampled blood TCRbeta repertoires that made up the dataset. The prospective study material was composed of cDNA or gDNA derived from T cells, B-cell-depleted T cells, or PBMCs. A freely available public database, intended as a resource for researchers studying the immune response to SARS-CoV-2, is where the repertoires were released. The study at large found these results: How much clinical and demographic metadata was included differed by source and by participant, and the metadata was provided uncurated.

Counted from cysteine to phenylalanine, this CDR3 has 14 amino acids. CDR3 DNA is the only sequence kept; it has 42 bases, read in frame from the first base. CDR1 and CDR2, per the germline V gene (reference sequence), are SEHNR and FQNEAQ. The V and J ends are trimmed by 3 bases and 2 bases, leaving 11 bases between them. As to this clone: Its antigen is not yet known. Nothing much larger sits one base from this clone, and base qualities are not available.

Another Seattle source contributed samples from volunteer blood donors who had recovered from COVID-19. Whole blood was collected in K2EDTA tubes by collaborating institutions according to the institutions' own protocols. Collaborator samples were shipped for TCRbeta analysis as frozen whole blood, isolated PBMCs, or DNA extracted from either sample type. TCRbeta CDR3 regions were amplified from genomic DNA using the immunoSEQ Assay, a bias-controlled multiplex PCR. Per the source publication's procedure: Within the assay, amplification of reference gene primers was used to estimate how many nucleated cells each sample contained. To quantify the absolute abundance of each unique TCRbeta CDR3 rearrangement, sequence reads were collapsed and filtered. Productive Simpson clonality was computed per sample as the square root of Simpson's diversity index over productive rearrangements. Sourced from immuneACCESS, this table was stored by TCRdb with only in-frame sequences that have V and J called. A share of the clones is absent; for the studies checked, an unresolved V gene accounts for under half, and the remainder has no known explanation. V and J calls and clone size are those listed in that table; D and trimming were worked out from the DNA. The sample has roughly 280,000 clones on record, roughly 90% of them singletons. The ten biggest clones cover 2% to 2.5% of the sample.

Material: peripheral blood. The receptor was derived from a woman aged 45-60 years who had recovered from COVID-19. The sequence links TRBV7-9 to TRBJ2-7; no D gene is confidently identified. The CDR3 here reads CASSFGIVPYEQYF. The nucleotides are TGTGCCAGCAGCTTTGGTATAGTCCCCTACGAGCAGTACTTC. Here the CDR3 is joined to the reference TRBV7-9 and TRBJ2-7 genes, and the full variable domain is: DTGVSQNPRHKITKRGQNVTFRCDPISEHNRLYWYRQTLGQGPEFLTYFQNEAQLEKSRLLSDRFSAERPKGSFSTLEIQRTEQGDSAMYLCASSFGIVPYEQYFGPGTRLTVT.